This entry lists 20 T cell receptor beta chains sequenced from one sample in a study of blood T cells in healthy people across ages. PCR was performed a second time for 7 to 11 cycles using a sample-barcoded 5' primer and a J-beta primer mix. TCRdb re-derived calls from the 5' RACE reads in MiXCR, one entry per CDR3 protein. The profile covers over a million distinct CDR3 sequences, with approximately 25% appearing a single time and approximately 0.71% taken by the ten largest. The sample was also reused in another study, on T cells of mothers and their children.

Material: blood. The receptors originated from a girl aged 2 to 9 in good health.

The chain links TRBV21-1 to TRBJ2-1. TRBV21-1 is shown as a pseudogene. This CDR3 has 11 residues. CDR3 sequence: CASNQRGEQFF. Written as DNA, the CDR3 is TGTGCCAGCAACCAGAGAGGTGAGCAGTTCTTC.

The chain employs TRBV5-1 and TRBJ1-4; TRBD1 might be the D (5 bases). CDR1 and CDR2 (germline): SGHRS, YFSETQ. V dropped 0 bases and J dropped 8 bases, with 14 bases sitting between them. This CDR3 is 15 amino acids long. CDR3 sequence reads: CASSLEGREGEKLFF. The CDR3 region has the DNA TGCGCCAGCAGCTTGGAGGGCAGGGAAGGCGAAAAACTGTTTTTT.

This clonotype was recorded a few times. This chain uses TRBV20-1 with TRBJ2-1; TRBD2 matches at 10 bases. The CDR3 has 17 residues. V lost 1 base, J lost 0 bases, and 6 bases stayed unmatched. The V gene's germline CDR1 is DFQATT and CDR2 SNEGSKA (reference sequence). This CDR3 is CSARGLAGVSSYNEQFF. The CDR3 DNA sequence: TGCAGTGCTAGAGGGCTAGCGGGGGTAAGCTCCTACAATGAGCAGTTCTTC.

V and J are TRBV20-1 and TRBJ1-2; TRBD1 might be the D (5 bases). Germline CDR1 is DFQATT and CDR2 is SNEGSKA (reference sequence). This CDR3 region has 13 residues. The V end was cut by 3 bases, the J end by 4 bases, with 12 bases between. CDR3 bases: TGCAGTGCTAGGGTGCAGGGTGGCTATGGCTACACCTTC. It yields the protein CSARVQGGYGYTF.

This clonotype has only a few counts. This chain connects TRBV19 to TRBJ2-1; TRBD2 is a possible D gene (6 bases). The CDR3 has 14 residues. Germline CDR1 reads LNHDA; CDR2 reads SQIVND (reference sequence). Trimming shortened V by 6 bases and J by 5 bases, and 14 bases separated the two germline ends. The CDR3 spells CASRRTMWDNEQFF. CDR3 DNA: TGTGCCAGTAGAAGGACTATGTGGGACAATGAGCAGTTCTTC.

This clonotype was observed a handful of times. This rearrangement joins TRBV5-5 to TRBJ2-5; unclear D gene. TRBJ2-1 explains the end of the DNA better; the J call may be wrong. Germline V gene lookup returns CDR1 SGHKS and CDR2 YYEKEE (reference sequence). CDR3 size: 12 residues. DNA for the CDR3: TGTGCCAGCAGCTTCTTGTATGATGAGCAGTTCTTC. Translation: CASSFLYDEQFF.

This clonotype was observed a few times. The chain couples TRBV20-1 to TRBJ2-1, with D perhaps TRBD2 (5 bases). Deletions cut 1 base from V and 1 base from J, with 14 bases between. Germline CDR1 is DFQATT and CDR2 is SNEGSKA (reference sequence). The CDR3 is made up of 16 amino acids. CDR3 in DNA: TGCAGTGCTAGAGGTTCAAAGGGAGAGTCCTACAATGAGCAGTTCTTC. Its protein product is CSARGSKGESYNEQFF.

V and J are TRBV20-1 and TRBJ2-1; 7 bases line up with TRBD1. The J call is doubtful: the DNA matches TRBJ2-7 better. CDR1 DFQATT and CDR2 SNEGSKA come from the germline V gene (reference sequence). The CDR3 has 14 residues. CDR3 protein: CSAQKTGTSNEQYF. CDR3 DNA sequence: TGCAGTGCCCAAAAGACAGGGACAAGTAACGAGCAGTACTTC.

The rearrangement uses TRBV20-1 and TRBJ2-5; a possible D gene is TRBD2 (6 bases). The germline gives CDR1 DFQATT, CDR2 SNEGSKA (reference sequence). CDR3 length equals 15 residues. V dropped 5 bases and J dropped 1 base, with 17 bases sitting between them. Here the CDR3 DNA reads TGCAGTGCTGGGGGGTTGCGGGCCTTCCAAGAGACCCAGTACTTC. Amino acids: CSAGGLRAFQETQYF.

This clonotype appeared a few times. V gene TRBV10-3 combines with J gene TRBJ2-5; the D gene could be TRBD1 or TRBD2 (7 bases each). The J call may be in error: the DNA end matches TRBJ2-7 better. Looked up from germline, CDR1 is ENHRY and CDR2 is SYGVKD. CDR3 length: 13 residues. The CDR3 sequence: CAAQGGSSNEQYF. CDR3 bases: TGTGCCGCCCAGGGGGGGAGCAGCAACGAGCAGTACTTC.

The chain is built from TRBV4-2 and TRBJ2-2, with D maybe TRBD2 (5 bases). Germline V gene data show CDR1 as LGHNA and CDR2 as YNFKEQ. The CDR3 runs to 17 residues. Deletions cut 2 bases from V and 3 bases from J, with 16 bases between. The CDR3 sequence is CASSQSPAGLYTGELFF. The CDR3 region has the DNA TGTGCCAGCAGCCAATCCCCGGCAGGACTTTACACCGGGGAGCTGTTTTTT.

The chain has TRBV29-1 and TRBJ2-5, with 7 positions matching TRBD2. Matching the DNA end better, TRBJ2-7 makes the J call doubtful. The CDR3 is made up of 13 amino acids. Per the germline V gene, CDR1 is SQVTM and CDR2 is ANQGSEA. Written as DNA, the CDR3 is TGCAGCGTTGATAGAGGCGGGGGACTCGAGCAGTACTTC. This encodes CSVDRGGGLEQYF.

As to this clonotype: One base away lies a much larger clone, so this may be a sequencing read error. The V gene is TRBV7-3, the J gene TRBJ2-3; no reliable D call. This CDR3 contains 15 residues. V lost 1 base and J lost 0, with 8 bases in between. Germline assignment: CDR1 SGHTA and CDR2 FQGTGA. This chain's CDR3 is CASSLSTASTDTQYF. For the CDR3, the DNA is TGTGCCAGCAGCTTAAGTACAGCTAGCACAGATACGCAGTATTTT.

This clonotype was found a few times. V gene TRBV4-1 combines with J gene TRBJ1-2, with 7 positions matching TRBD1. CDR1 and CDR2 (germline): MGHRA, YSYEKL. V shed 1 base and J 9 bases; nucleotides not matched to a gene: 8. CDR3 length: 14 residues. Here the CDR3 reads CASSQVGTVSSYTF. Here the CDR3 DNA reads TGCGCCAGCAGCCAAGTTGGGACAGTCTCTAGCTACACCTTC.

The chain links TRBV7-2 to TRBJ1-3; 7 nucleotides align to TRBD1. CDR3 length: 17 amino acids. V shed 4 bases and J 0 bases; nucleotides not matched to a gene: 9. CDR1 SGHTA and CDR2 FQGNSA come from the germline V gene. CDR3 DNA: TGTGCCAGCAGCTCCCGGGACAGCTTAATCTCTGGAAACACCATATATTTT. Amino acid sequence: CASSSRDSLISGNTIYF.

The chain carries TRBV28 and TRBJ1-6, with D perhaps TRBD1 (6 bases). With 2 bases removed from V and 9 bases from J, the gap between germline ends came to 11 bases. Germline V gene lookup returns CDR1 MDHEN and CDR2 SYDVKM. The CDR3 is 14 amino acids. The CDR3 region is CASSLTGRVSPLHF. CDR3 bases: TGTGCCAGCAGTTTAACAGGGAGGGTTTCACCCCTCCACTTT.

The chain couples TRBV5-6 to TRBJ1-2; the match to TRBD1 covers 7 bases. This CDR3 has 15 amino acids. The V gene's germline CDR1 is SGHDT and CDR2 YYEEEE. V was pared by 1 base and J by 4 bases, with 7 bases of the junction left unmatched. CDR3 sequence (DNA): TGTGCCAGCAGCTTGATACAGGGGACTCCCTATGGCTACACCTTC. This translates into CASSLIQGTPYGYTF.

V gene TRBV7-9 combines with J gene TRBJ1-3; TRBD1 matches 7 bases. The CDR3 covers 19 residues. Germline V gene sequence: CDR1 SEHNR, CDR2 FQNEAQ (reference sequence). V shed 5 bases, J shed 0 bases, and the junction held 16 bases outside the gene matches. The CDR3 nucleotides read TGTGCCAGCAGCCCATACTTCAGCGGGACAGACATCTCTGGAAACACCATATATTTT. Its protein is CASSPYFSGTDISGNTIYF.

The V and J genes are TRBV10-2 and TRBJ2-3, with a weak D call TRBD2 (5 bases). Trimming left V 4 bases short and J 5 bases short, with 16 bases between. Per the germline V gene, CDR1 is WSHSY and CDR2 is SAAADI. There are 15 residues in the CDR3. CDR3 sequence: CASSVGGSSVDTQYF. The CDR3 DNA reads as TGCGCCAGCAGTGTCGGTGGGAGTTCCGTAGATACGCAGTATTTT.

V usage is TRBV20-1 and J usage is TRBJ1-1; D is ambiguous. V lost 1 base, J lost 3 bases, and 15 bases lay in between. This CDR3 comprises 15 residues. CDR1 and CDR2 from the germline V gene are DFQATT and SNEGSKA (reference sequence). The DNA for the CDR3 is TGCAGTGCTAGAGGGGCCGCGGCGAGGGACACTGAAGCTTTCTTT. Protein: CSARGAAARDTEAFF.